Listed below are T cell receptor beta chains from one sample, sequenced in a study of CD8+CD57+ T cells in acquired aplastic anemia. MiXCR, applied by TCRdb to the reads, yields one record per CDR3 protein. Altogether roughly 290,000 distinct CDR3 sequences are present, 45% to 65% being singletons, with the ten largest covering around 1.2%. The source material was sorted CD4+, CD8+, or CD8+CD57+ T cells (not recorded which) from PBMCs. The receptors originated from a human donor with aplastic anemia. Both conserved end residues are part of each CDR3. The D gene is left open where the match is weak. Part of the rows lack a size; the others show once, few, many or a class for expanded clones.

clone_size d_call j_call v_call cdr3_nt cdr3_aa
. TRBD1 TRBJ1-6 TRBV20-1 TGCAGTGCTAGAGATCGCACAGGGGGGGGCTCACCCCTCCACTTT CSARDRTGGGSPLHF
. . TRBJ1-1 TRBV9 TGTGCCAGCAGCGTAGGAGGAGGCGGGAACACTGAAGCTTTCTTT CASSVGGGGNTEAFF
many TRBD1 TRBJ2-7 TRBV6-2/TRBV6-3 TGTGCCAGCAGTAGTTACGGGGACCCGGGACAGGGTCACGAGCAGTACTTC CASSSYGDPGQGHEQYF
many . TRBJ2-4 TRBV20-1 TGCAGTGCCAGGGACTTCGCCAAAAACATTCAGTACTTC CSARDFAKNIQYF
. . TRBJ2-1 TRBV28 TGTGCCAGCAGTTTAGGATACGAGCAGTTCTTC CASSLGYEQFF
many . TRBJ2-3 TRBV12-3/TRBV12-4 TGTGCCAGCAGGCAGGCGGGACTTGTGGATACGCAGTATTTT CASRQAGLVDTQYF
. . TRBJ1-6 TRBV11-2 TGTGCCAGCAGCTTGGTTGACTCACCCCTCCACTTT CASSLVDSPLHF
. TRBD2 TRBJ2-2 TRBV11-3 TGTGCCAGCAGCTTAGATTATCCGGCGGGAGAGGACACCGGGGAGCTGTTTTTT CASSLDYPAGEDTGELFF
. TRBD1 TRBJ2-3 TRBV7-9 TGTGCCAGCAGCTCCTGGGACAGGGGAGTGGGAGATACGCAGTATTTT CASSSWDRGVGDTQYF
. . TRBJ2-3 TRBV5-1 TGCGCCAGCAGCCTGTATAGGAGCACAGATACGCAGTATTTT CASSLYRSTDTQYF
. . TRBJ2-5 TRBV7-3 TGTGCCAGCAACAATGGGGGGCAGACCCAGTACTTC CASNNGGQTQYF
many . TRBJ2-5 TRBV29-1 TGCAGCGTTGAGGGACGCCAGTACCAAGAGACCCAGTACTTC CSVEGRQYQETQYF
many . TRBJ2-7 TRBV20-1 TGCAGTGCTAGTGGTCGCTCAAGCTACTACGAGCAGTACTTC CSASGRSSYYEQYF
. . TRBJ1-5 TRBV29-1 TGCAGCGCCCGGAGGAACAAACGATATCAGCCCCAGCATTTT CSARRNKRYQPQHF
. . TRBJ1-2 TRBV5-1 TGCGCCAGCAGCTTGGAACGGGGGGATGGCTACACCTTC CASSLERGDGYTF
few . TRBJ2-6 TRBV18 TGTGCCAGCCTGATTTCAGGAATCTCTGGGGCCAACGTCCTGACTTTC CASLISGISGANVLTF
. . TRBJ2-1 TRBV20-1 TGCAGTGCTGTAGCGGTCTCCTACAATGAGCAGTTCTTC CSAVAVSYNEQFF
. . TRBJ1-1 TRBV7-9 TGTGCCAGCAGCTTAGATCAGGTGGTAGGCACTGAAGCTTTCTTT CASSLDQVVGTEAFF
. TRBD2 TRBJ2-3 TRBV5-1 TGCGCCAGCACCTTACCGGGACTAGCGGGACCCACAGATACGCAGTATTTT CASTLPGLAGPTDTQYF
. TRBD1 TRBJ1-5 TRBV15 TGTGCCACCAGCAGAGATCAGGGACAGCCCCACCAGCCCCAGCATTTT CATSRDQGQPHQPQHF
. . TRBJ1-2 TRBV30 TGTGCCTGGAGTCCGGGGGAGGGCTATGGCTACACCTTC CAWSPGEGYGYTF
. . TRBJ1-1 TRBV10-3 TGTGCCATACAAGGGGGGGGAACTGAAGCTTTCTTT CAIQGGGTEAFF
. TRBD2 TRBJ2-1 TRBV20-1 TGCAGTGCTAGAGAGGGTAGCGGGTACAACGAGCAGTTCTTC CSAREGSGYNEQFF
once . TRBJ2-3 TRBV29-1 TGCAGCGTTGCCCCCATGAGTGCTAGCACAGATACGCAGTATTTT CSVAPMSASTDTQYF
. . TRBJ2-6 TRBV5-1 TGCGCCAGCAGTTCATCCGGGACAGGGGCCAACGTCCTGACTTTC CASSSSGTGANVLTF
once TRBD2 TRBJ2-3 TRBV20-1 TGCAGTGCTAGATTTATAGCGGGGGGGACCACAGATACGCAGTATTTT CSARFIAGGTTDTQYF
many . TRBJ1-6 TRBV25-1 TGTGCCAGCAGTTATGGGAGTTGGAATTCACCCCTCCACTTT CASSYGSWNSPLHF
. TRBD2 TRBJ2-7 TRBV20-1 TGCAGTGCTAGTGGATTAGCGGGGGGGGGTCTCAGTGGATACTTC CSASGLAGGGLSGYF
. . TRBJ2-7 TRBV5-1 TGCGCCAGCAGCGCGCCCGGACACGAGCAGTACTTC CASSAPGHEQYF
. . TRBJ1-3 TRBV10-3 TGTGCCATCAGTTTTTCCCCGGACCAAAATAGGGACACCATATATTTT CAISFSPDQNRDTIYF
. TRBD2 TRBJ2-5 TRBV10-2 TGCGCCAGCAGTGACTTCTGGGCTAGCGGGAGTCAGGAGACCCAGTACTTC CASSDFWASGSQETQYF
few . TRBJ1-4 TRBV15 TGTGCCACCAGCAGAGGGAATACGGAAAAACTGTTTTTT CATSRGNTEKLFF
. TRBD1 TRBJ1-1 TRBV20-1 TGCAGTGCTAGAGTCGACAGGGTTGAGAACACTGAAGCTTCCTTT CSARVDRVENTEASF
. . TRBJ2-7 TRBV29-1 TGCAGCGTTGAAGTGTATAGGGGGGGGGGAGAGCAGTACTTC CSVEVYRGGGEQYF
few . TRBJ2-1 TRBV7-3 TGTGCCGCGCCTCTTTTGAGGCAGTTCTTC CAAPLLRQFF
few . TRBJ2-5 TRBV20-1 TGCAGTGCTAGGTTCCAGGGGATAGAGACCCAGTACTTC CSARFQGIETQYF
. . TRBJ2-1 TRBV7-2 TGTGCCAGCAGCCGTCGGTCGGGAGCTTCCTACAATGAGCAGTTCTTC CASSRRSGASYNEQFF
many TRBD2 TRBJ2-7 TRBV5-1 TGCGCCAGCAGCTTGGGAGCTAGCGGGGGGAACGAGCAGTACTTC CASSLGASGGNEQYF
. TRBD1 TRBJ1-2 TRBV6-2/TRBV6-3 TGTGCCAGCGAGGTCCCCGGGACAGGGGTCCCCCGCTATGGCTACACCTTC CASEVPGTGVPRYGYTF
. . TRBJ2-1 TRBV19 TGTGCCAGTAGTATAAGTCTAGCCGTCTACAATGAGCAGTTCTTC CASSISLAVYNEQFF
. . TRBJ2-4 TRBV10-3 TGTGCCATCAGTGAGTCAAACACCAAAAACATTCAGTACTTC CAISESNTKNIQYF
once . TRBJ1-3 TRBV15 TGTGCCACCAGCTCCAGACGACAGGTCTCTGGAAACACCATATATTTT CATSSRRQVSGNTIYF
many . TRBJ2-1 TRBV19 TGTGCCAGTACCGTCGGGAGCTCCTACAATGAGCAGTTCTTC CASTVGSSYNEQFF
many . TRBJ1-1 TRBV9 TGTGCCAGCAGCGTAGACGACAGGTACATGAACACTGAAGCTTTCTTT CASSVDDRYMNTEAFF
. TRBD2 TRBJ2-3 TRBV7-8 TGTGCCAGCAGCTTAGCAACCAGCGGGAGGATAGTTGGCACAGATACGCAGTATTTT CASSLATSGRIVGTDTQYF
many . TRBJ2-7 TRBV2 TGTGCCAGCAGTGCACGTTCCGGGACATTTGCATGGTACTTC CASSARSGTFAWYF
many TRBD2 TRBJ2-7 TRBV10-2 TGCGCCAGCAGTGAGTTCGGGCGGGAGGGGGATGAGAAGTACTTC CASSEFGREGDEKYF
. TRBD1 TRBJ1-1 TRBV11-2 TGTGCCAGCAGCTTAGATCAAGGGGACAGAACGATTGAAGCTTTCTTT CASSLDQGDRTIEAFF
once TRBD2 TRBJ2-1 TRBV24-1 TGTGCCAGCAGGAGGGGGGTAGCGGGGGGTTACAATGAGCAGTTCTTC CASRRGVAGGYNEQFF